This entry lists 10 T cell receptor beta chains sequenced from one sample in a study of blood T cell repertoires in COVID-19. Clones were sequenced by immunoSEQ multiplex PCR, and TCRdb holds only the in-frame ones, with some missing. The sample includes about 77,000 clones, about 80% of them seen just once. Sequenced: peripheral blood. These receptors were collected from a woman in her 70s with acute or convalescent COVID-19.

This clone has just a few counts. V usage is TRBV6-5 and J usage is TRBJ2-7; D is uncertain. The CDR3 is 16 residues long. The germline V gene has CDR1 MNHEY and CDR2 SVGAGI. Trimming took 0 bases from V and 2 from J, leaving 14 bases between them. The CDR3 loop reads CASSYSRKTRTYEQYF. The CDR3 DNA is TGTGCCAGCAGTTACTCCCGTAAAACACGCACCTACGAGCAGTACTTC.

The CDR3 loop is CASSQLLAGVGDTQYF. CDR3 nucleotides: TGCGCCAGCAGCCAATTACTAGCGGGGGTGGGGGATACGCAGTATTTT. The chain joins TRBV4-1 to TRBJ2-3; 11 bases are a match to TRBD2. The V gene end was trimmed by 2 bases and the J gene end by 6 bases; junction bases not matched to a gene: 7. From germline, CDR1 is MGHRA and CDR2 YSYEKL. The CDR3 is made up of 16 amino acids.

This clone was counted between two and nine times. The chain links TRBV6-2 or TRBV6-3 to TRBJ1-4, with a tentative D call TRBD1 (5 bases). V lost 0 bases and J lost 0, with 17 bases in between. CDR3 length equals 19 residues. Germline CDR1 MNHEY, CDR2 SVGEGT. The CDR3 coding sequence is TGTGCCAGCAGTTACTCGAGGGACTCCGACAGCGCAACTAATGAAAAACTGTTTTTT. Translation gives CASSYSRDSDSATNEKLFF.

This rearrangement joins TRBV7-3 to TRBJ2-7, with 8 positions matching TRBD2. CDR1 SGHTA and CDR2 FQGTGA come from the germline V gene. V shed 3 bases, J shed 4 bases, and the junction held 2 bases outside the gene matches. This CDR3 is built from 13 residues. For the CDR3, the DNA is TGTGCCAGCAGCTTGGGACTAGGGTACGAGCAGTACTTC. It yields the protein CASSLGLGYEQYF.

The V and J genes are TRBV5-5 and TRBJ1-1, with no clear D. There are 13 residues in the CDR3. CDR1 is SGHKS, CDR2 YYEKEE, per germline (reference sequence). The V gene lost 4 bases and the J gene lost 11 bases, with 18 bases spanning the gap. The CDR3 here is CASSPVLTSTAFF. In DNA, the CDR3 is TGTGCCAGCAGCCCCGTACTTACCTCGACTGCTTTCTTT.

The chain employs TRBV14 and TRBJ2-2; TRBD1 aligns across 9 bases. V gave up 0 bases and J gave up 2 bases; unmatched junction bases: 4. This CDR3 has 17 amino acids. CDR1 SGHDN and CDR2 FVKESK come from the germline V gene. CDR3 in DNA: TGTGCCAGCAGCCAAGATAACAGGGGGCATAACACCGGGGAGCTGTTTTTT. This translates into CASSQDNRGHNTGELFF.

This clone was found a few times. The J gene is TRBJ1-1, the V gene TRBV5-8, with 9 bases lining up with TRBD1. The CDR3 is made up of 14 amino acids. Germline assignment: CDR1 SGHTS and CDR2 YDEGEE. Trimming removed 5 bases from V and 1 base from J; junction bases left unmatched: 3. CDR3 in amino acids: CASRDRGGNTEAFF. The CDR3 DNA reads as TGTGCCAGCAGGGACAGGGGCGGGAACACTGAAGCTTTCTTT.

J is TRBJ1-1 and V is TRBV10-3; D gene ambiguous. Per germline, CDR1 ENHRY and CDR2 SYGVKD. This CDR3 spans 14 amino acids. V dropped 3 bases and J dropped 5 bases, with 13 bases sitting between them. CDR3 in amino acids: CAISDTLTGTEAFF. For the CDR3, the DNA is TGTGCCATCAGTGATACTTTAACGGGGACTGAAGCTTTCTTT.

The V and J genes are TRBV5-1 and TRBJ1-5; no definite D call. Germline values: CDR1 SGHRS, CDR2 YFSETQ. The CDR3 is 14 amino acids. Trimming cost V 4 bases and J 7 bases, with 15 bases left between them. In DNA, the CDR3 is TGCGCCAGCAGCGTGGACGGGGAGGAACAGCCCCAGCATTTT. Translated, it gives CASSVDGEEQPQHF.

The CDR3 loop is CATSSPRTGGYEQYF. The CDR3 DNA is TGTGCCACCAGCAGCCCCAGGACAGGGGGCTACGAGCAGTACTTC. The chain is built from TRBV15 and TRBJ2-7; 10 bases agree with TRBD1. With 3 bases clipped from V and 3 bases from J, the junction kept 5 bases outside the gene matches. CDR1 and CDR2 from the germline V gene are LNHNV and YYDKDF (reference sequence). The length of the CDR3 is 15 residues. The full variable domain, completed using reference TRBV15 and TRBJ2-7, is DAMVIQNPRYQVTQFGKPVTLSCSQTLNHNVMYWYQQKSSQAPKLLFHYYDKDFNNEADTPDNFQSRRPNTSFCFLDIRSPGLGDTAMYLCATSSPRTGGYEQYFGPGTRLTVT.